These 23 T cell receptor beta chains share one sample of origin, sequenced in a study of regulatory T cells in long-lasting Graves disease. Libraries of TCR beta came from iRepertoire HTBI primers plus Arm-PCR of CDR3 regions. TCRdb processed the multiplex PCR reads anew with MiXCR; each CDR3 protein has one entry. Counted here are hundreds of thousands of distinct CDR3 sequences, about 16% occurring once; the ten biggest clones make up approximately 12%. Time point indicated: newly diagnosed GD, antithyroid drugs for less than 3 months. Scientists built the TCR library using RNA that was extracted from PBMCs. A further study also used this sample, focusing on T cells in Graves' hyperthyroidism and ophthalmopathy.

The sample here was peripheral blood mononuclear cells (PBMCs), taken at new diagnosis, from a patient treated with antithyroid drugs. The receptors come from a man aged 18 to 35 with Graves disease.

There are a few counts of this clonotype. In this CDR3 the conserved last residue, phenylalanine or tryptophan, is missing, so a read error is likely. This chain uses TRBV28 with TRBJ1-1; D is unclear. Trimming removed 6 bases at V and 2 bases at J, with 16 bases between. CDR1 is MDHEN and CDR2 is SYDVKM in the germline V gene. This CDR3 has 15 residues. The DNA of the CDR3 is TGTGCCAGCAGGCCCTCGGGGTTGGGAAACACTGAAGCTTTCCTT. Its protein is CASRPSGLGNTEAFL.

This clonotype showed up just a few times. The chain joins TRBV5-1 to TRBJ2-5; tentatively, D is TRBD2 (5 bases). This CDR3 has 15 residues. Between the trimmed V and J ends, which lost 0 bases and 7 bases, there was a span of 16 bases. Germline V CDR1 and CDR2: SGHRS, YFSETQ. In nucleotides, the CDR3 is TGCGCCAGCAGCTTGGCCGGGAATGGCCCTGCGACCCAGTACTTC. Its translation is CASSLAGNGPATQYF.

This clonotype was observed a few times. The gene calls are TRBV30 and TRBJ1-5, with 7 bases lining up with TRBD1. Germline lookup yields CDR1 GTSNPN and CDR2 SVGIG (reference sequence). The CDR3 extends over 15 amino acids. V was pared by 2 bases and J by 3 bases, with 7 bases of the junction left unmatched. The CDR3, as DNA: TGTGCCTGGAGTTTGATAGGGGGCACCAATCAGCCCCAGCATTTT. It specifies CAWSLIGGTNQPQHF.

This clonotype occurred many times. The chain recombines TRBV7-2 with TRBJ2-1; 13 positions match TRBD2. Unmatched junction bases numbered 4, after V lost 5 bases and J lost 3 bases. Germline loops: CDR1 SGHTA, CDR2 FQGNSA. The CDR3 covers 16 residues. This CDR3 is CASSTGLAGNYNEQFF. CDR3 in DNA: TGTGCCAGCAGCACGGGACTAGCGGGAAACTACAATGAGCAGTTCTTC.

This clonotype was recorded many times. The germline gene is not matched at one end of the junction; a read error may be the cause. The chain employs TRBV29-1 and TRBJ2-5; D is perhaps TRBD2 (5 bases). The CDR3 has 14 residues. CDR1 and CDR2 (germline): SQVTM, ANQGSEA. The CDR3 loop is CSVESGPTLGDLDF. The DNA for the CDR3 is TGCAGCGTTGAATCGGGTCCTACCCTGGGAGACCTCGACTTC.

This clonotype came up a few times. The CDR3 spells CSAIGGPSSYNEQFF. Written as DNA, the CDR3 is TGCAGTGCTATCGGCGGGCCAAGCTCCTACAATGAGCAGTTCTTC. The chain employs TRBV20-1 and TRBJ2-1, with D possibly being TRBD2 (5 bases). The V end was cut by 4 bases, the J end by 0 bases, with 13 bases between. CDR3 size: 15 residues. Germline CDR1 and CDR2: DFQATT and SNEGSKA (reference sequence).

The DNA of the CDR3 is TGCGCCAGCAGCCCTTTCGGCAGTGACCATTACATGAGCACAGATACGCAGTATTTT. It yields the protein CASSPFGSDHYMSTDTQYF. The chain joins TRBV4-1 to TRBJ2-3, with unresolved D. Trimming removed 4 bases from V and 0 bases from J, with 23 bases in between. CDR3 length: 19 amino acids. The germline V gene has CDR1 MGHRA and CDR2 YSYEKL.

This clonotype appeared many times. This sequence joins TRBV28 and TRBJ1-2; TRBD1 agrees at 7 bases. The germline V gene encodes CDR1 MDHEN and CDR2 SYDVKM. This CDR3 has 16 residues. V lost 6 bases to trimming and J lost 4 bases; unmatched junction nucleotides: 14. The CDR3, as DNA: TGTGCCAGCAGCACCCAAGACAGGGCTTGGGGCTATGGCTACACCTTC. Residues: CASSTQDRAWGYGYTF.

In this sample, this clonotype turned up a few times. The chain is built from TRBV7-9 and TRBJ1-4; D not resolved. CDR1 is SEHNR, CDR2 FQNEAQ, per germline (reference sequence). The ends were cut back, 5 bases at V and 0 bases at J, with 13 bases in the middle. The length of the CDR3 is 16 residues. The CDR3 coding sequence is TGTGCCAGCAGCCCCCCGCCGGTAACAACTAATGAAAAACTGTTTTTT. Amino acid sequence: CASSPPPVTTNEKLFF.

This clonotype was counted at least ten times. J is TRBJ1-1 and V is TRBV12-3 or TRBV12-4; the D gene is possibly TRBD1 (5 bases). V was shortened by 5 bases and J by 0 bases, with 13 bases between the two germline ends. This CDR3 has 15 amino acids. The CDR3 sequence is CASSPSGTLNTEAFF. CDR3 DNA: TGTGCCAGCAGTCCGTCCGGGACTCTGAACACTGAAGCTTTCTTT.

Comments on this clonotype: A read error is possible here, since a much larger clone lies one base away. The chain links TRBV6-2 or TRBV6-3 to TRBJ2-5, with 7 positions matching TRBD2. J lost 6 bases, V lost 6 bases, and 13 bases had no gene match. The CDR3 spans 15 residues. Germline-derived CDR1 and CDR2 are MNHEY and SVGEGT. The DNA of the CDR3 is TGTGCCAGCAGGTGGACTGGCGGGAGCATGAAGACCCAGTACTTC. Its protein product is CASRWTGGSMKTQYF.

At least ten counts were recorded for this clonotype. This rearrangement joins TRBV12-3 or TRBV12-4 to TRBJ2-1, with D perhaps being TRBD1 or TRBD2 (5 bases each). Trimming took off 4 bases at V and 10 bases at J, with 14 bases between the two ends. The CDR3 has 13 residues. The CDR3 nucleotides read TGTGCCAGCAGTTCACCCCGGGACCCCGAGCAGTTCTTC. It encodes CASSSPRDPEQFF.

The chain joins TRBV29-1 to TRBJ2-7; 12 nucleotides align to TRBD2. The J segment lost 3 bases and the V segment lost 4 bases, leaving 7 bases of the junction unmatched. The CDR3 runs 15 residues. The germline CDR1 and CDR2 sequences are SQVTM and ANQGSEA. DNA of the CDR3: TGCAGCGTTGGGACTAGCGGGGCGGCGTACTACGAGCAGTACTTC. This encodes CSVGTSGAAYYEQYF.

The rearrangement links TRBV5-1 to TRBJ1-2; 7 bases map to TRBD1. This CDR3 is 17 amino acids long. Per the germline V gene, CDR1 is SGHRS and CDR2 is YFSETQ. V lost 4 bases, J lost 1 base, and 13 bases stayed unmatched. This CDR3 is CASSPDRASSLNYGYTF. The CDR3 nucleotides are TGCGCCAGCAGCCCCGACAGGGCATCCTCCCTTAACTATGGCTACACCTTC. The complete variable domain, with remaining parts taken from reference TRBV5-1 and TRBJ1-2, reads KAGVTQTPRYLIKTRGQQVTLSCSPISGHRSVSWYQQTPGQGLQFLFEYFSETQRNKGNFPGRFSGRQFSNSRSEMNVSTLELGDSALYLCASSPDRASSLNYGYTFGSGTRLTVV.

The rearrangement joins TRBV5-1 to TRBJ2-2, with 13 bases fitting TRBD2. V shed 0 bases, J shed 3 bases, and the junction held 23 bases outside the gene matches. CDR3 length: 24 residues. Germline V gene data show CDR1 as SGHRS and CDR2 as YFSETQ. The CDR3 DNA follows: TGCGCCAGCAGCTTGGGAGCTCCGGGACAGCAACTCATTGGACTAGCGGGAGACACCGGGGAGCTGTTTTTT. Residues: CASSLGAPGQQLIGLAGDTGELFF.

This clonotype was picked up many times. CDR3 DNA sequence: TGTGCCAGCAGTTCGGGACTAGCCGGAGGGGATGAGCAGTTCTTC. This translates into CASSSGLAGGDEQFF. The rearrangement uses TRBV2 and TRBJ2-1; 9 bases agree with TRBD2. This CDR3 contains 15 residues. V shed 5 bases, J shed 8 bases, and the junction held 10 bases outside the gene matches. Germline V gene lookup returns CDR1 SNHLY and CDR2 FYNNEI.

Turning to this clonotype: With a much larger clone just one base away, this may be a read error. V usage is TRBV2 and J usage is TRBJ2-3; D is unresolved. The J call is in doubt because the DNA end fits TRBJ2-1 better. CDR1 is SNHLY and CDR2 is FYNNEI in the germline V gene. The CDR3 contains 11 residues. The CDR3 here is CASRNRNVQFF. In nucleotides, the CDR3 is TGTGCCAGCAGGAACCGTAATGTGCAGTTCTTC.

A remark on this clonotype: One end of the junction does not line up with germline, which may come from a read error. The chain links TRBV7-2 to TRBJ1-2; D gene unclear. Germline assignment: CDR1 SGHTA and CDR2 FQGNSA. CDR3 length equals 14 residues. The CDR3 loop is CASSLVRVGSGYAF. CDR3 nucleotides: TGTGCCAGCAGCTTAGTTAGGGTTGGGTCTGGCTACGCCTTC. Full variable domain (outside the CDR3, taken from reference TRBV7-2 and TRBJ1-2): GAGVSQSPSNKVTEKGKDVELRCDPISGHTALYWYRQSLGQGLEFLIYFQGNSAPDKSGLPSDRFSAERTGGSVSTLTIQRTQQEDSAVYLCASSLVRVGSGYAFGSGTRLTVV.

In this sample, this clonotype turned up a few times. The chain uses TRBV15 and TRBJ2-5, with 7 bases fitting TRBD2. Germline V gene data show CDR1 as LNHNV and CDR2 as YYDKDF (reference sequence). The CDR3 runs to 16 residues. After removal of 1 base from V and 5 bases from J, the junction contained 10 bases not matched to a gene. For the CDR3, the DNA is TGTGCCACCAGCAGAGCGGGCGCGGGAGAGAGGGAGACCCAGTACTTC. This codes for CATSRAGAGERETQYF.

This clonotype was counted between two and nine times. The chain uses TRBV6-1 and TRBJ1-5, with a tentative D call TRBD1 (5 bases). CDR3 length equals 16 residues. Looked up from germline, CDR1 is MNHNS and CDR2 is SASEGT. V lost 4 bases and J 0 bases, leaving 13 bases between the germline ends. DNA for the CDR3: TGTGCCAGCAGTGTCTTTTCGGGGGATAGCAATCAGCCCCAGCATTTT. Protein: CASSVFSGDSNQPQHF.

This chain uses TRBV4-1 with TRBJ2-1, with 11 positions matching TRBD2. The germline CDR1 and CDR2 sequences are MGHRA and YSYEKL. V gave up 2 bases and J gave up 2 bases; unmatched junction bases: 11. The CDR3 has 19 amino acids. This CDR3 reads CASSQPPFLTSGAYNEQFF. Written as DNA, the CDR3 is TGCGCCAGCAGCCAACCCCCTTTTTTGACTAGCGGGGCCTACAATGAGCAGTTCTTC.

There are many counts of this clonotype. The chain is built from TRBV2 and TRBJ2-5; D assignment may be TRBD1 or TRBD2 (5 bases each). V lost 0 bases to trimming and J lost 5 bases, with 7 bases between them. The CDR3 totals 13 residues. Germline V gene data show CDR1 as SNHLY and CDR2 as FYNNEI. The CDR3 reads CASSEAWGETQYF. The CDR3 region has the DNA TGTGCCAGCAGTGAAGCGTGGGGGGAGACCCAGTACTTC.

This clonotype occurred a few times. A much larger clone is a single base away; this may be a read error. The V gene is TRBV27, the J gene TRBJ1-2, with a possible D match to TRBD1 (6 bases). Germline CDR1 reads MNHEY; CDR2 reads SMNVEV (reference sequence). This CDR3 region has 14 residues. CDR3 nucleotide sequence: TGTGCCAGCAGTGCCACAGGGTTCAACTATGGCCACACCTTC. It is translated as CASSATGFNYGHTF.